This TCR beta chain was recovered during a study of T-cell reconstitution after alpha-beta-depleted transplantation in children. Study results and caveats: Two months or so post-transplant, alpha-beta T cells reportedly derived from several hundred expanded graft clones. The authors attributed T-cell counts and diversity one year after transplant mostly to newly produced T cells.

Unique molecular identifiers were incorporated when the TCRbeta library was constructed. MiXCR was run by TCRdb on the PCR reads, yielding one entry per CDR3 protein. The sample shows hundreds of thousands of distinct CDR3 sequences, under 20% of them seen only once. J lost 4 bases, V lost 3 bases, and 6 bases had no gene match. CDR1 and CDR2 (germline): LGHDT, YNNKEL (reference sequence). This CDR3 region has 15 residues. This clonotype showed up many times. Its antigen remains unknown. The chain carries TRBV3-1 and TRBJ2-1, with 7 bases identical to TRBD1. This material consisted of PBMCs, mostly from graft donor cells, taken 360 days after TCRalphabeta/CD19-depleted stem cell transplant. This clonotype originated in a male patient younger than 18 who had a stem cell transplant for acute lymphoblastic leukemia, so the T cells may come from the graft donor. The CDR3 nucleotides are TGTGCCAGCAGCCACCCGGGGACAGAGTACAATGAGCAGTTCTTC. Protein: CASSHPGTEYNEQFF.